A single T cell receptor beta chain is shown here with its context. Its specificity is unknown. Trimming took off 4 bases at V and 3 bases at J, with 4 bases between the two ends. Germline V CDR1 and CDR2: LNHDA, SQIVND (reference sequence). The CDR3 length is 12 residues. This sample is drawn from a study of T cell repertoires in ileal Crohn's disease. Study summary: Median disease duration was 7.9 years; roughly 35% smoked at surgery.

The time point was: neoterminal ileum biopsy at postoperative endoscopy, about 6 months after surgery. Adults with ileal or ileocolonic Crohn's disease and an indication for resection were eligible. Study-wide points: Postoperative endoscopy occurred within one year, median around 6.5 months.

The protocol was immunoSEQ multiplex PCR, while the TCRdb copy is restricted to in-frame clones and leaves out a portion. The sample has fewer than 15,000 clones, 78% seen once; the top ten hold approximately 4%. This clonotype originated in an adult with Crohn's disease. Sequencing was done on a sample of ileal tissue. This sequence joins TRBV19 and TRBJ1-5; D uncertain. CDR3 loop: CASSSNNQPQHF. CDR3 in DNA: TGTGCCAGTAGTAGCAACAATCAGCCCCAGCATTTT. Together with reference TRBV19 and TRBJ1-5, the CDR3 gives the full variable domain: DGGITQSPKYLFRKEGQNVTLSCEQNLNHDAMYWYRQDPGQGLRLIYYSQIVNDFQKGDIAEGYSVSREKKESFPLTVTSAQKNPTAFYLCASSSNNQPQHFGDGTRLSIL.